This TCR beta chain was identified during a study of PD-1 blockade in mismatch repair-deficient tumors (dated by TCRdb to about 2017). Regarding the complete study: Between late 2013 and September 2016, the trial enrolled over 80 consecutive patients with approximately 11 mismatch repair-deficient cancer types, every one of whom had been previously treated and was progressing. Deep sequencing of TCR CDR3 regions was used to track tumor-associated T cell clones in peripheral blood of patients responding to PD-1 blockade. What the authors observed across the whole study: After pembrolizumab, tumor-resident clones, which were often undetectable in blood before treatment, expanded rapidly and then contracted, generally ahead of radiologic responses.

CDR1 WNHNN and CDR2 SYGVQD are derived from the germline V gene (reference sequence). The CDR3, from cysteine to phenylalanine, totals 13 residues. Only the CDR3 DNA stays, 39 bases, in frame from base 1. V is shortened by 2 bases, J by 3 bases, and the region joining them spans 7 bases. This clone came up a few times. Its antigen is not yet known. Per-base quality was not reported, and no clone a single base away is much larger than it. Mismatch repair deficiency in every enrolled patient was established by polymerase chain reaction or immunohistochemistry. TCR sequencing was carried out for three patients who responded to pembrolizumab therapy. The phase II trial prospectively tested pembrolizumab PD-1 blockade in advanced mismatch repair-deficient cancers regardless of tissue of origin. Peripheral blood T cell samples were serially collected before and at multiple times after PD-1 blockade was started. Blood sampling time points were reported as weeks after the first dose of pembrolizumab.

The method was the immunoSEQ multiplex PCR assay. TCRdb holds this immuneACCESS table with in-frame rearrangements only. Some clones are missing; in checked studies, unresolved V genes explain under half, and the rest has no known cause. The sample table shows 130,000 or so clones, and about 85% are seen once. The top ten clones comprise roughly 13% of the sample. The chain is encoded by TRBV10-1 joined to TRBJ2-5, with a weak D call of TRBD2 (5 bases match). The sequence derives from an adult with mismatch repair-deficient cancer. The source was peripheral blood, collected 44 weeks after starting pembrolizumab. The bases are TGCGCCAGCAGTGAGGAGGGAGAAGAGACCCAGTACTTC. The translation is CASSEEGEETQYF.